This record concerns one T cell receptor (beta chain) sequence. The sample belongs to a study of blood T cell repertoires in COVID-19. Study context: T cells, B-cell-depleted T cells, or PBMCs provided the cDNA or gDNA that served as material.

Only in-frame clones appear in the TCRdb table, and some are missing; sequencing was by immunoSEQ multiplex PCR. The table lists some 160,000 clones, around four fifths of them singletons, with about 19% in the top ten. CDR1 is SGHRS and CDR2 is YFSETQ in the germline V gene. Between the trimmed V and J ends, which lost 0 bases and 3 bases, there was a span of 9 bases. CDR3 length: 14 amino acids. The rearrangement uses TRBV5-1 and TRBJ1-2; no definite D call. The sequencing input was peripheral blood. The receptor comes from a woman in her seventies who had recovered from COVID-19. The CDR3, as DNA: TGCGCCAGCAGCTTGGATCACTATGACTATGGCTACACCTTC. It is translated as CASSLDHYDYGYTF.